This entry lists 26 T cell receptor beta chains sequenced from one sample in a study of T cell changes during pregnancy in multiple sclerosis. Profiling relied on immunoSEQ multiplex PCR, and the TCRdb table lists in-frame clones only, not all of them. The top ten hold around 1.6% of the sample, which has approximately 70,000 clones, about 90% seen once. The source material was peripheral blood, sampled after pregnancy. The origin of the receptors is a female donor with multiple sclerosis, enrolled in a pregnancy study.

The table lists this clone with a few counts. The chain uses TRBV19 and TRBJ2-1; D is possibly TRBD2 (6 bases). The CDR3 totals 14 residues. With 1 base removed from V and 5 bases from J, the gap between germline ends came to 9 bases. Per the germline V gene, CDR1 is LNHDA and CDR2 is SQIVND (reference sequence). The CDR3: CASSIGGVDNEQFF. CDR3 in DNA: TGTGCCAGTAGTATAGGGGGGGTGGACAATGAGCAGTTCTTC.

The J gene is TRBJ2-1, the V gene TRBV5-1; 10 positions agree with TRBD2. The germline V gene encodes CDR1 SGHRS and CDR2 YFSETQ. CDR3 length: 15 amino acids. The V and J ends lost 2 bases and 6 bases, in that order; junction bases with no gene match: 5. CDR3 coding DNA: TGCGCCAGCAGCTTCCAAGGACTAGCGGTCAATGAGCAGTTCTTC. This encodes CASSFQGLAVNEQFF.

In the case of this clone: Other DNA sequences in this specimen translate into the identical CDR3. The chain has TRBV6-1 and TRBJ2-7; 9 bases are shared with TRBD1. Germline CDR1 MNHNS, CDR2 SASEGT. This CDR3 comprises 15 residues. With 5 bases clipped from V and 0 bases from J, the junction kept 5 bases outside the gene matches. The CDR3 sequence is CASSLTGGDSYEQYF. CDR3 DNA sequence: TGTGCCAGCAGTCTGACAGGGGGGGACTCCTACGAGCAGTACTTC.

This chain joins TRBV19 and TRBJ1-5, with a tentative D call TRBD1 (6 bases). With 5 bases removed from V and 4 bases from J, the gap between germline ends came to 12 bases. The CDR3 consists of 14 residues. Germline assignment: CDR1 LNHDA and CDR2 SQIVND (reference sequence). The CDR3 loop reads CASSAYRVNQPQHF. The CDR3 DNA is TGTGCCAGTAGTGCGTACAGGGTGAATCAGCCCCAGCATTTT.

V is TRBV6-6 and J is TRBJ1-1; D remains unclear. This CDR3 contains 13 residues. Germline CDR1 and CDR2: MNHNY and SVGAGI (reference sequence). Trimming stripped 4 bases from V and 4 bases from J, with 10 bases between. In nucleotides, the CDR3 is TGTGCCAGCAGTTCTGACATGTCCACTGAAGCTTTCTTT. This encodes CASSSDMSTEAFF.

CDR3 nucleotides: TGTGCCTGGAGTGAACGAGTATACGAGCAGTACTTC. This sequence encodes CAWSERVYEQYF. The chain carries TRBV30 and TRBJ2-7, with no clear D. From germline, CDR1 is GTSNPN and CDR2 SVGIG (reference sequence). The CDR3 is made up of 12 amino acids. V was pared by 1 base and J by 4 bases, with 8 bases between.

This clone has only one observation. The chain carries TRBV2 and TRBJ2-5; D could derive from TRBD1 or TRBD2 (6 bases each). CDR1 and CDR2 from the germline V gene are SNHLY and FYNNEI. The CDR3 is 13 amino acids. Trimming removed 7 bases at V and 9 bases at J, with 18 bases between. The CDR3 region has the DNA TGTGCCAGCACTGACAGGCTCTGGGGGGCCCAGTACTTC. Translation: CASTDRLWGAQYF.

The rearrangement uses TRBV5-6 and TRBJ1-1, with D perhaps TRBD1 (5 bases). Per the germline V gene, CDR1 is SGHDT and CDR2 is YYEEEE. CDR3 length: 15 amino acids. The germline V and J ends were trimmed by 3 bases and 4 bases, with 16 bases remaining between them. This CDR3 is CASSWDRGGSTEAFF. In nucleotides, the CDR3 is TGTGCCAGCAGCTGGGACCGTGGAGGGAGCACTGAAGCTTTCTTT.

V usage is TRBV4-2 and J usage is TRBJ2-5; D is perhaps TRBD2 (5 bases). Germline assignment: CDR1 LGHNA and CDR2 YNFKEQ. Trimming took 0 bases from V and 5 from J, leaving 13 bases between them. This CDR3 region has 15 residues. CDR3 residues: CASSQEGSERETQYF. CDR3 DNA sequence: TGTGCCAGCAGCCAAGAGGGGAGCGAGAGGGAGACCCAGTACTTC.

The chain employs TRBV4-1 and TRBJ2-2; D may be TRBD1 (5 bases). The CDR3 is made up of 15 amino acids. Germline lookup yields CDR1 MGHRA and CDR2 YSYEKL. Trimming stripped 0 bases from V and 7 bases from J, with 12 bases between. This CDR3 reads CASSQEQGASGELFF. The CDR3 DNA sequence: TGCGCCAGCAGCCAAGAGCAAGGGGCAAGCGGGGAGCTGTTTTTT.

This clone was observed a handful of times. The gene calls are TRBV30 and TRBJ1-1; D is undetermined. Trimming shortened V by 7 bases and J by 10 bases, and 10 bases separated the two germline ends. The CDR3 consists of 9 residues. CDR1 is GTSNPN, CDR2 SVGIG, per germline (reference sequence). The CDR3 loop reads CASLGGAFF. In DNA, the CDR3 is TGTGCCTCCCTGGGAGGAGCTTTCTTT.

The V call is TRBV13, the J call TRBJ2-7; 8 bases fit TRBD1. The CDR3 length is 12 residues. Trimming removed 5 bases from V and 6 bases from J; junction bases left unmatched: 3. CDR1 PRHDT and CDR2 FYEKMQ come from the germline V gene (reference sequence). CDR3 amino acids: CASSLDRGEQYF. As DNA, the CDR3 is TGTGCCAGCAGCCTCGACAGGGGCGAGCAGTACTTC.

The V gene is TRBV5-5, the J gene TRBJ1-1; D remains unclear. With 0 bases removed from V and 11 bases from J, the gap between germline ends came to 14 bases. The germline V gene has CDR1 SGHKS and CDR2 YYEKEE (reference sequence). The CDR3 length is 13 residues. The CDR3 spells CASSLEFGGNAFF. CDR3 coding DNA: TGTGCCAGCAGCTTGGAATTTGGAGGGAACGCTTTCTTT.

The CDR3 DNA reads as TGTGCCAGCAGCTCTGGACTGGGGAACTATGGCTACACCTTC. Translating it yields CASSSGLGNYGYTF. V gene TRBV5-5 combines with J gene TRBJ1-2; no reliable D call. The CDR3 consists of 14 residues. Trimming shortened V by 3 bases and J by 2 bases, and 11 bases separated the two germline ends. CDR1 and CDR2 from the germline V gene are SGHKS and YYEKEE (reference sequence).

The chain employs TRBV27 and TRBJ1-3; maybe TRBD1 (6 bases). The CDR3 spans 17 residues. Trimming left V 0 bases short and J 0 bases short, with 12 bases between. Germline V gives CDR1 MNHEY, CDR2 SMNVEV (reference sequence). CDR3 region: CASSLSGGHHSGNTIYF. CDR3 DNA: TGTGCCAGCAGTTTATCCGGGGGGCATCACTCTGGAAACACCATATATTTT.

The chain links TRBV6-1 to TRBJ1-2; D is unclear. The germline V and J ends were trimmed by 6 bases and 4 bases, with 18 bases remaining between them. This CDR3 spans 15 amino acids. CDR1 is MNHNS and CDR2 is SASEGT in the germline V gene. The CDR3 DNA is TGTGCCAGCAGGATGGGTGGCGGAACGACCTATGGCTACACCTTC. It codes for CASRMGGGTTYGYTF.

This clone was seen only once. The chain carries TRBV7-9 and TRBJ1-4; TRBD1 might be the D (5 bases). V lost 5 bases, J lost 6 bases, and 10 bases lay in between. CDR3 size: 13 residues. In germline, CDR1 is SEHNR, CDR2 FQNEAQ (reference sequence). For the CDR3, the DNA is TGTGCCAGCAGCCCCCGCAGGGATGAAAAACTGTTTTTT. This codes for CASSPRRDEKLFF.

The chain uses TRBV19 and TRBJ2-7, with TRBD2 matching 7 bases. The CDR3 is 14 residues long. J gave up 4 bases and V 6 bases, and 9 bases lay outside the gene matches. Germline-derived CDR1 and CDR2 are LNHDA and SQIVND (reference sequence). The CDR3 DNA follows: TGTGCCAGTAGCGACGGGGGGTTTGGGTACGAGCAGTACTTC. The encoded protein is CASSDGGFGYEQYF.

This chain connects TRBV6-1 to TRBJ1-5; D gene unclear. The CDR3 is 14 amino acids. Germline assignment: CDR1 MNHNS and CDR2 SASEGT. With 4 bases removed from V and 0 bases from J, the gap between germline ends came to 7 bases. In nucleotides, the CDR3 is TGTGCCAGCAGTGTCGGGTATAGCAATCAGCCCCAGCATTTT. Translated: CASSVGYSNQPQHF.

This chain connects TRBV12-5 to TRBJ2-1, with D uncertain. There are 13 residues in the CDR3. Germline V gives CDR1 LGHNT, CDR2 FRNRAP. V lost 1 base, J lost 2 bases, and 3 bases lay in between. CDR3 bases: TGTGCTAGTGGTTTGGGTACCTACAATGAGCAGTTCTTC. Translation: CASGLGTYNEQFF.

This clone was detected a few times. V gene TRBV6-1 combines with J gene TRBJ1-2; D uncertain. Trimming left V 1 base short and J 4 bases short, with 13 bases between. This CDR3 is built from 15 residues. In germline, CDR1 is MNHNS, CDR2 SASEGT. In nucleotides, the CDR3 is TGTGCCAGCAGTGAAGGAGAGGTTTCGACCTATGGCTACACCTTC. This codes for CASSEGEVSTYGYTF.

The chain links TRBV7-9 to TRBJ2-2; the D gene is possibly TRBD1 (6 bases). Germline V gene lookup returns CDR1 SEHNR and CDR2 FQNEAQ (reference sequence). V was cut by 5 bases and J by 0 bases, with 13 bases left in between. The CDR3 has 16 residues. The CDR3 sequence: CASSINRAPNTGELFF. In DNA form, the CDR3 reads TGTGCCAGCAGCATAAACAGGGCCCCGAACACCGGGGAGCTGTTTTTT. The full variable domain, in which reference TRBV7-9 and TRBJ2-2 provide the parts outside the CDR3, is DTGVSQNPRHKITKRGQNVTFRCDPISEHNRLYWYRQTLGQGPEFLTYFQNEAQLEKSRLLSDRFSAERPKGSFSTLEIQRTEQGDSAMYLCASSINRAPNTGELFFGEGSRLTVL.

V is TRBV7-3 and J is TRBJ2-6; D is unclear. The CDR3 is made up of 13 amino acids. V lost 6 bases to trimming and J lost 1 base, with 4 bases between them. Germline V gives CDR1 SGHTA, CDR2 FQGTGA. In DNA, the CDR3 is TGTGCCAGCAGACAGTCTGGGGCCAACGTCCTGACTTTC. This codes for CASRQSGANVLTF.

This chain links TRBV9 with TRBJ2-5, with D possibly TRBD1 on 6 matching bases. The V gene lost 1 base and the J gene lost 1 base, with 11 bases spanning the gap. CDR1 and CDR2 from the germline V gene are SGDLS and YYNGEE. The CDR3 has 15 amino acids. Written as DNA, the CDR3 is TGTGCCAGCAGCGTATACATAGGGGGCCAAGAGACCCAGTACTTC. This sequence encodes CASSVYIGGQETQYF.

The rearrangement joins TRBV6-4 to TRBJ2-3; no definite D call. Trimming pared 2 bases from V and 0 bases from J, leaving 3 bases between. Germline CDR1 reads MRHNA; CDR2 reads SNTAGT. The CDR3 sequence is 13 residues long. CDR3 region: CASSDRSTDTQYF. The CDR3 coding sequence is TGTGCCAGCAGTGACCGTAGCACAGATACGCAGTATTTT.

The rearrangement joins TRBV5-1 to TRBJ2-5, with D tentatively TRBD2 (5 bases). Germline assignment: CDR1 SGHRS and CDR2 YFSETQ. The CDR3 spans 13 residues. V was pared by 6 bases and J by 5 bases, with 14 bases between. Written as DNA, the CDR3 is TGCGCCAGCAATAAAGAGGGAGTCGAGACCCAGTACTTC. As protein: CASNKEGVETQYF.